Only a few counts were recorded for the clone carrying this T cell receptor beta chain. This CDR3 comprises 13 residues. The V and J ends lost 4 bases and 3 bases respectively, with 9 bases between them. Looked up from germline, CDR1 is SEHNR and CDR2 is FQNEAQ (reference sequence). This sample was taken from a study of T-cell reconstitution after alpha-beta-depleted transplantation in children. A TCRbeta library incorporating unique molecular identifiers was prepared. TCRdb independently ran MiXCR on the PCR reads; one entry per CDR3 protein. The repertoire holds about 58,000 distinct CDR3 sequences, approximately 43% seen once, with roughly 98% in the top ten.

This sequence originates from a male patient younger than 18 who had a stem cell transplant for acute lymphoblastic leukemia, so the T cells may come from the graft donor. This rearrangement joins TRBV7-9 to TRBJ1-2; maybe TRBD1 (6 bases). Sequenced material: PBMCs, mostly from graft donor cells, taken 360 days after TCRalphabeta/CD19-depleted stem cell transplant. CDR3 protein: CASSYDRHYGYTF. For the CDR3, the DNA is TGTGCCAGCAGCTATGACAGGCACTATGGCTACACCTTC.